Each of the 17 T cell receptor beta chains below was sequenced from the same sample in a study of T-cell memory formation after mild COVID-19. TCRdb reprocessed the 5' RACE reads via MiXCR and lists one record per CDR3 protein. Seen here are 550,000 to 600,000 distinct CDR3 sequences, approximately 15% observed once, and the top ten hold 8.1%. The sample consisted of PBMCs or a T cell subset sorted from them (not recorded which). These receptors were obtained from an adult woman who had mild COVID-19 (a few samples of this study predate the infection). Cell type and time point are not known.

The chain combines TRBV24-1 with TRBJ1-5; D unclear. This CDR3 has 12 residues. Trimming took 3 bases from V and 5 from J, leaving 4 bases between them. The V gene's germline CDR1 is KGHDR and CDR2 SFDVKD. The CDR3 region has the DNA TGTGCCACCAGTGATGCGGATCAGCCCCAGCATTTT. Encoded protein: CATSDADQPQHF.

This clonotype was seen repeatedly, ten times or more. The chain links TRBV5-1 to TRBJ2-1; TRBD1 matches 9 bases. The V gene end was trimmed by 4 bases and the J gene end by 4 bases; junction bases not matched to a gene: 9. Germline V gene sequence: CDR1 SGHRS, CDR2 YFSETQ. The CDR3 has 16 residues. The DNA for the CDR3 is TGCGCCAGCAGCCCGGATCCGGGACAGGGATACAATGAGCAGTTCTTC. Encoded protein: CASSPDPGQGYNEQFF.

Only one count was recorded for this clonotype. This rearrangement joins TRBV29-1 to TRBJ2-7, with TRBD2 matching over 10 bases. V lost 1 base and J lost 2; bases outside the gene matches: 8. CDR3 length: 16 amino acids. CDR1 is SQVTM and CDR2 is ANQGSEA in the germline V gene. CDR3 sequence reads: CSVEGRLAGSPYEQYF. The CDR3 DNA sequence: TGCAGCGTTGAAGGCAGACTAGCGGGCTCCCCCTACGAGCAGTACTTC.

This clonotype has a handful of counts. V usage is TRBV29-1 and J usage is TRBJ1-2; D ambiguous. The CDR3 has 15 amino acids. Germline CDR1 is SQVTM and CDR2 is ANQGSEA. Trimming removed 5 bases at V and 0 bases at J, with 16 bases between. CDR3 loop: CSVPIVKETNYGYTF. The CDR3 region has the DNA TGCAGCGTTCCCATAGTGAAGGAAACTAACTATGGCTACACCTTC.

This clonotype was counted only a few times. The V gene is TRBV12-3 or TRBV12-4, the J gene TRBJ1-5; D possibly corresponds to TRBD1 (6 bases). The CDR3 contains 14 residues. Trimming stripped 7 bases from V and 0 bases from J, with 10 bases between. CDR3 sequence reads: CASKTGSSNQPQHF. The CDR3 DNA reads as TGTGCCAGCAAAACAGGGAGTAGCAATCAGCCCCAGCATTTT.

The chain employs TRBV7-9 and TRBJ2-1; TRBD2 matches 15 bases. The CDR3 contains 17 residues. Germline V gene data show CDR1 as SEHNR and CDR2 as FQNEAQ (reference sequence). The ends lost 5 bases at V and 8 bases at J; junction bases unmatched: 10. CDR3 nucleotide sequence: TGTGCCAGCAGCCCAGGACTAGCGGGAGGGCCGGGGCATGAGCAGTTCTTC. This sequence encodes CASSPGLAGGPGHEQFF.

A few counts support this clonotype. J is TRBJ1-2 and V is TRBV7-9; D uncertain. Trimming shortened V by 4 bases and J by 2 bases, and 11 bases separated the two germline ends. In germline, CDR1 is SEHNR, CDR2 FQNEAQ (reference sequence). This CDR3 is 14 amino acids long. Written as DNA, the CDR3 is TGTGCCAGCAGCTCGGAGGTGGGGAACTATGGCTACACCTTC. It specifies CASSSEVGNYGYTF.

This clonotype was recorded many times. The chain links TRBV7-2 to TRBJ1-6; no firm D call. In germline, CDR1 is SGHTA, CDR2 FQGNSA. Trimming removed 6 bases from V and 9 bases from J, with 9 bases in between. The CDR3 is 12 residues long. CDR3 DNA: TGTGCCAGCAGTTTGGACGGTTCACCCCTCCACTTT. The encoded protein is CASSLDGSPLHF.

This clonotype was seen more than once but under ten times. The V call is TRBV20-1, the J call TRBJ1-1; 10 bases are shared with TRBD1. J was trimmed by 5 bases and V by 6 bases; bases with no gene match: 15. The CDR3 is 16 amino acids. The germline CDR1 and CDR2 sequences are DFQATT and SNEGSKA (reference sequence). The CDR3 DNA sequence: TGCAGTGCCCGAAAGGGACAGGGGCGAGGTGGGACTGAAGCTTTCTTT. Translating gives CSARKGQGRGGTEAFF.

This clonotype was observed a handful of times. The chain recombines TRBV4-3 with TRBJ1-1; possible D gene TRBD1, 5 bases. The CDR3 contains 14 residues. Between the trimmed V and J ends, which lost 1 base and 7 bases, there was a span of 13 bases. CDR1 and CDR2 from the germline V gene are LGHNA and YSLEER. For the CDR3, the DNA is TGCGCCAGCAGCCAAGGTCCCGGGACCGGTGAAGCTTTCTTT. Protein sequence: CASSQGPGTGEAFF.

The J gene is TRBJ2-5, the V gene TRBV29-1, with TRBD1 as a possible D gene (5 bases). V was trimmed by 1 base and J by 7 bases, leaving 10 bases between them. CDR1 is SQVTM, CDR2 ANQGSEA, per germline. The length of the CDR3 is 12 residues. DNA of the CDR3: TGCAGCGTTGAAGGGGTTGGGGCGACCCAGTACTTC. Translating it yields CSVEGVGATQYF.

The rearrangement joins TRBV12-3 or TRBV12-4 to TRBJ2-5; tentatively, D is TRBD2 (6 bases). V shed 2 bases and J shed 5 bases, with 12 bases lying between them. The CDR3 covers 14 residues. CDR3 DNA: TGTGCCAGCAGTTTACGGGAGAGCTCGGAGACCCAGTACTTC. Its translation: CASSLRESSETQYF.

This clonotype was seen only a few times. The chain has TRBV3-1 and TRBJ2-7; D remains ambiguous. Germline loops: CDR1 LGHDT, CDR2 YNNKEL (reference sequence). V gave up 4 bases and J gave up 6 bases, with 19 bases separating them. CDR3 size: 15 residues. CDR3 nucleotide sequence: TGTGCCAGCAGCCCACGGGTGTTAAACGGCGGCGAGCAGTACTTC. This translates into CASSPRVLNGGEQYF.

A few counts support this clonotype. The V gene is TRBV20-1, the J gene TRBJ2-7; D possibly corresponds to TRBD2 (5 bases). CDR3 length: 12 residues. Germline assignment: CDR1 DFQATT and CDR2 SNEGSKA (reference sequence). The ends were cut back, 2 bases at V and 1 base at J, with 6 bases in the middle. The CDR3 nucleotides read TGCAGTGCTAGAAGCGGATCCTACGAGCAGTACTTC. Its translation: CSARSGSYEQYF.

This clonotype has only a few counts. The chain has TRBV15 and TRBJ1-2; D is undetermined. Trimming stripped 0 bases from V and 0 bases from J, with 14 bases between. The CDR3 sequence is 17 residues long. In germline, CDR1 is LNHNV, CDR2 YYDKDF (reference sequence). CDR3 amino acids: CATSRDSFGMTNYGYTF. Written as DNA, the CDR3 is TGTGCCACCAGCAGAGATTCTTTTGGGATGACTAACTATGGCTACACCTTC. The whole variable domain, filled in from reference TRBV15 and TRBJ1-2, reads DAMVIQNPRYQVTQFGKPVTLSCSQTLNHNVMYWYQQKSSQAPKLLFHYYDKDFNNEADTPDNFQSRRPNTSFCFLDIRSPGLGDTAMYLCATSRDSFGMTNYGYTFGSGTRLTVV.

This clonotype was recorded a few times. The chain is built from TRBV6-1 and TRBJ2-7; 7 bases match TRBD1. The germline V gene encodes CDR1 MNHNS and CDR2 SASEGT. Trimming cost V 8 bases and J 4 bases; bases outside gene matches: 2. This CDR3 has 11 residues. The CDR3 spells CASGDSYEQYF. CDR3 nucleotide sequence: TGTGCCAGCGGGGACAGTTACGAGCAGTACTTC.

This clonotype was observed many times. The chain has TRBV5-1 and TRBJ2-1, with 7 bases aligning to TRBD2. CDR1 SGHRS and CDR2 YFSETQ come from the germline V gene. J gave up 7 bases and V 0 bases, and 7 bases lay outside the gene matches. CDR3 length: 15 amino acids. The CDR3 is CASSLGLAGQNEQFF. As DNA, the CDR3 is TGCGCCAGCAGCTTGGGACTAGCAGGGCAAAATGAGCAGTTCTTC.